The sequence of this T cell receptor beta chain was determined in a study of CD8 T cells in ankylosing spondylitis. Germline lookup yields CDR1 KGHDR and CDR2 SFDVKD. The V and J ends lost 2 bases and 2 bases respectively, with 9 bases between them. This CDR3 has 15 residues. Whole-study findings and limits: There was reportedly significant enrichment of clones that were disease-linked in matched ankylosing spondylitis synovial fluid. Disease-linked clones were found to be CD8+ and relatively rare in peripheral blood.

This clonotype was counted many times. Its antigen is not known. Libraries for TCR beta were made by quantitative 5'-RACE with molecular barcodes. MiXCR, run by TCRdb on the 5' RACE reads, gives a single entry per CDR3 protein. The sample records about 36,000 distinct CDR3 sequences, about 6% being singletons. This receptor was obtained from a male donor with ankylosing spondylitis or in good health (not recorded which). Material for sequencing was blood, either unsorted or a sorted T cell fraction (not recorded which). V usage is TRBV24-1 and J usage is TRBJ1-3; D is perhaps TRBD1 (5 bases). CDR3 amino acids: CATSDSRTPGNTIYF. The CDR3 nucleotides are TGTGCCACCAGTGATTCCCGGACACCTGGAAACACCATATATTTT.